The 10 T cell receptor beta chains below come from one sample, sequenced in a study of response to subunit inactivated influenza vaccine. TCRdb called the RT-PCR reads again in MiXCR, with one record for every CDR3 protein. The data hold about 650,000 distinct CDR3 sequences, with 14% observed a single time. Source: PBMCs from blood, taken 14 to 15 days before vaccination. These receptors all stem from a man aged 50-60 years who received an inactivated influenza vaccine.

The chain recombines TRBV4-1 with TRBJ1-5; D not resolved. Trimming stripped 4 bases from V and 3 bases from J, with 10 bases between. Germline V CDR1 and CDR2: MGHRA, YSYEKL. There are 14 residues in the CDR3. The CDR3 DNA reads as TGCGCCAGCAGCCTAGGACGGCTCAATCAGCCCCAGCATTTT. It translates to CASSLGRLNQPQHF.

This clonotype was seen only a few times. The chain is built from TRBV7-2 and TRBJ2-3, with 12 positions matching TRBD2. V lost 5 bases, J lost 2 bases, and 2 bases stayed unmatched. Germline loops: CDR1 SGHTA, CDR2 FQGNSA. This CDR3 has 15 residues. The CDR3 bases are TGTGCCAGCAGCCGACTAGCGGGAGACACAGATACGCAGTATTTT. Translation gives CASSRLAGDTDTQYF.

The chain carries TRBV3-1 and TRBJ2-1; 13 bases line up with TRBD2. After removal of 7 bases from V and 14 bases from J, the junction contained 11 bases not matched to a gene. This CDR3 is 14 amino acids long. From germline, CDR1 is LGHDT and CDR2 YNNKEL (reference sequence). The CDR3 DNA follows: TGTGCCAGCACCTCGACTAGCGGGGGGCGAGGGGAGTTCTTC. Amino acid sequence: CASTSTSGGRGEFF.

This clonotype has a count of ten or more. The CDR3 reads CASSSGTSGRRGDTQYF. As DNA, the CDR3 is TGTGCCAGCAGTTCCGGGACTAGCGGGAGGAGAGGGGATACGCAGTATTTT. V usage is TRBV28 and J usage is TRBJ2-3, with 15 bases identical to TRBD2. Looked up from germline, CDR1 is MDHEN and CDR2 is SYDVKM. The J segment lost 6 bases and the V segment lost 4 bases, leaving 8 bases of the junction unmatched. The CDR3 loop spans 17 amino acids.

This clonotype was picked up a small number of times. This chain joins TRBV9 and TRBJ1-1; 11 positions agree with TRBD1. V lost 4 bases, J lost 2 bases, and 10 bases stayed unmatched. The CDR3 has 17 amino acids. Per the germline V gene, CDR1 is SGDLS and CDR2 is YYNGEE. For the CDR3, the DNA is TGTGCCAGCAGCCCCGGGACAGGGGGAGGGAGAAACACTGAAGCTTTCTTT. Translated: CASSPGTGGGRNTEAFF.

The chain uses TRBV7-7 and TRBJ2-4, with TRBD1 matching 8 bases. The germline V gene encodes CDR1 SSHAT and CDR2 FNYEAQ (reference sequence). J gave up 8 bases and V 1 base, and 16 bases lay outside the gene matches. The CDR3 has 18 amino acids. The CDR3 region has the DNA TGTGCCAGCAGCTTAGTGGGTTGGGACAGGCCCACGTGGGACATTCAGTACTTC. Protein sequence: CASSLVGWDRPTWDIQYF.

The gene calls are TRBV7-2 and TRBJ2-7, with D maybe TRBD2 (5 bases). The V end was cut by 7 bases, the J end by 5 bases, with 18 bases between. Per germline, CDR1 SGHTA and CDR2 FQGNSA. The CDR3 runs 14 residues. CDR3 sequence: CASTLIRAGDEQYF. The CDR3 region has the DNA TGTGCCAGCACCCTAATTAGGGCGGGCGACGAGCAGTACTTC.

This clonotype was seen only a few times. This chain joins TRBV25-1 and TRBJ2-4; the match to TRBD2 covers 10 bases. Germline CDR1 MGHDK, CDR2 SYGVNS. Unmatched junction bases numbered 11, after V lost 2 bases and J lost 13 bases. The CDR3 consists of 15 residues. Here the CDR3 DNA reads TGTGCCAGCAGTGAAGGGCTAGCGGGAGCGGCCGGCCAGTACTTC. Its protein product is CASSEGLAGAAGQYF.

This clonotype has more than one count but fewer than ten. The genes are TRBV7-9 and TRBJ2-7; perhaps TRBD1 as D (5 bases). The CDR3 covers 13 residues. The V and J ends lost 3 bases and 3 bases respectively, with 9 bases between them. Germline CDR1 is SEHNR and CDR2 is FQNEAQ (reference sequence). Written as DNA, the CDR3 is TGTGCCAGCAGCTTTAAGGGGTACTACGAGCAGTACTTC. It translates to CASSFKGYYEQYF.

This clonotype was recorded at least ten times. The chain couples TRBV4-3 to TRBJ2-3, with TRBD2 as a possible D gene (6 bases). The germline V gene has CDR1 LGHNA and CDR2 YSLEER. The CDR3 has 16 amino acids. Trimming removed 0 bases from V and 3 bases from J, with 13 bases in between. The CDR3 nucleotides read TGCGCCAGCAGCCAAGATCCAGGGAGGATGACAGATACGCAGTATTTT. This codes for CASSQDPGRMTDTQYF.